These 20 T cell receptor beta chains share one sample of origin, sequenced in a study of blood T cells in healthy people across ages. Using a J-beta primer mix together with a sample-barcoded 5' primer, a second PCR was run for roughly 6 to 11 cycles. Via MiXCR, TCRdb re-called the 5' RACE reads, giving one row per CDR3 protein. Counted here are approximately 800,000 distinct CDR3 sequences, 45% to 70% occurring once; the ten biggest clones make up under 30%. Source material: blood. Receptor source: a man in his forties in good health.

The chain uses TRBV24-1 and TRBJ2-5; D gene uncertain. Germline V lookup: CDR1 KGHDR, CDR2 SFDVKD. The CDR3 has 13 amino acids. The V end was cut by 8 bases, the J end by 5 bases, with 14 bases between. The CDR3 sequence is CATTRGPSETQYF. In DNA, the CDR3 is TGTGCCACCACCCGAGGACCGTCGGAGACCCAGTACTTC.

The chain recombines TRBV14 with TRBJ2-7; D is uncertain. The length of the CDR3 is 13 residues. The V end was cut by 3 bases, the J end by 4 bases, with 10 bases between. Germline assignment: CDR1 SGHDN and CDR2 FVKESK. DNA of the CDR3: TGTGCCAGCAGCCAGTTTGGCGGTTACGAGCAGTACTTC. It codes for CASSQFGGYEQYF.

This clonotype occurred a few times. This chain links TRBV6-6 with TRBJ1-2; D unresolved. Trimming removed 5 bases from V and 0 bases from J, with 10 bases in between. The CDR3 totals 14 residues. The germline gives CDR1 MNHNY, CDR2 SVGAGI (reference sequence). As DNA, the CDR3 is TGTGCCAGCAGTCAAGACATTGCTAACTATGGCTACACCTTC. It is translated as CASSQDIANYGYTF.

The CDR3 DNA follows: TGCAGTGCTAGGGAGCCTGCAACTAATGAAAAACTGTTTTTT. Its protein is CSAREPATNEKLFF. This chain uses TRBV20-1 with TRBJ1-4; D not certain. The CDR3 spans 14 residues. V was cut by 3 bases and J by 0 bases, with 8 bases left in between. The germline V gene encodes CDR1 DFQATT and CDR2 SNEGSKA (reference sequence).

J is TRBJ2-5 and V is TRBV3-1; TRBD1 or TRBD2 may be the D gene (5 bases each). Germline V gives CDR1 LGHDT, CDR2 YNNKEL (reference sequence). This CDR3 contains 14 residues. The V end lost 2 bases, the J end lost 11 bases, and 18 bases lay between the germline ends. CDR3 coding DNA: TGTGCCAGCAGCCAAACTCCTACCGTAGGGGAGCAGTACTTC. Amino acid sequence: CASSQTPTVGEQYF.

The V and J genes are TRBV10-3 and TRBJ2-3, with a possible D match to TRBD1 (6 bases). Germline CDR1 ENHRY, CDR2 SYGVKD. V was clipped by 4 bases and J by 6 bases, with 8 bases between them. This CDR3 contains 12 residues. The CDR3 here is CAISAQGDTQYF. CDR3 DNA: TGTGCCATCAGTGCCCAGGGGGATACGCAGTATTTT.

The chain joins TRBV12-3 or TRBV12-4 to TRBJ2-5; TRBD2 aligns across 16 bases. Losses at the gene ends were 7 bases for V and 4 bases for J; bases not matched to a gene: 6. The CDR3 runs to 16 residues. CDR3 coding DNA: TGTGCCAGCACCGGGACTAGCGGGGGGGCCACAGAGACCCAGTACTTC. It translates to CASTGTSGGATETQYF.

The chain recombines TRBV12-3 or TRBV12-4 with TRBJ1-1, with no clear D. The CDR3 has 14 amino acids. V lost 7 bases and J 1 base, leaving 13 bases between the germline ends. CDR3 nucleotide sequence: TGTGCCAGCACCCTGATGTCCGGGAACACTGAAGCTTTCTTT. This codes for CASTLMSGNTEAFF.

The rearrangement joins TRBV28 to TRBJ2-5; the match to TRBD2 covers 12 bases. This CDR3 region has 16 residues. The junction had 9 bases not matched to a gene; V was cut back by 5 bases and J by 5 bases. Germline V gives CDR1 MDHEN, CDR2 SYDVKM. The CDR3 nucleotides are TGTGCCAGCAGTCGGGGACTAGCGGGCGACCTGGAGACCCAGTACTTC. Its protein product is CASSRGLAGDLETQYF.

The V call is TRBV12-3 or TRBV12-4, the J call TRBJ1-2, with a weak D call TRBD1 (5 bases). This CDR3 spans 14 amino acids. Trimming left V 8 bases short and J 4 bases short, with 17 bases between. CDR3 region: CASVQGAIVYGYTF. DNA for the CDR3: TGTGCCAGCGTGCAGGGAGCCATTGTCTATGGCTACACCTTC.

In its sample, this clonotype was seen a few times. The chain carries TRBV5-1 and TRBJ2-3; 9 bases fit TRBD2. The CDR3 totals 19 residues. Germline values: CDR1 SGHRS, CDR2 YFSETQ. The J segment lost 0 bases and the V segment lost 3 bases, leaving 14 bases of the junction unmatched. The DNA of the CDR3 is TGCGCCAGCAGCTCGCGACTAGCGGTATACGGATCTAGCACAGATACGCAGTATTTT. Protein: CASSSRLAVYGSSTDTQYF.

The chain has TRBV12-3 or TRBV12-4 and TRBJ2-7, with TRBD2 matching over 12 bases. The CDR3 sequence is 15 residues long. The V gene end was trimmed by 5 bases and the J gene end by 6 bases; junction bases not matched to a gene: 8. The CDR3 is CASSRPSGRAPEQYF. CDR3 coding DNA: TGTGCCAGCAGTCGCCCTAGCGGGAGGGCCCCCGAGCAGTACTTC.

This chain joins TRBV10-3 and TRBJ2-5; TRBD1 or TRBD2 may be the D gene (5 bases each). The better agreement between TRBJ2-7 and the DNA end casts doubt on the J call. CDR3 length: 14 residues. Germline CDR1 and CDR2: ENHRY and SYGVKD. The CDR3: CATRDGTSYYEQYF. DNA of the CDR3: TGTGCCACACGGGACGGGACGTCTTACTACGAGCAGTACTTC.

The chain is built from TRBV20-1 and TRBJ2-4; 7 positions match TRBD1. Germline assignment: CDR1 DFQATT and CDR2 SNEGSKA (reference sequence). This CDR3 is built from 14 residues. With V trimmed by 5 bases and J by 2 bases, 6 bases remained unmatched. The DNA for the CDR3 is TGCAGTGCTGACAGGGTCCTAACCAAAAACATTCAGTACTTC. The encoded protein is CSADRVLTKNIQYF.

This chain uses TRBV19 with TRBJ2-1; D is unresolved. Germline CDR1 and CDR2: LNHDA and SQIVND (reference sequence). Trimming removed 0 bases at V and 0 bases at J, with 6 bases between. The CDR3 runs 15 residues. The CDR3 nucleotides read TGTGCCAGTAGTATAGATCTTGGCTCCTACAATGAGCAGTTCTTC. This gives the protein CASSIDLGSYNEQFF.

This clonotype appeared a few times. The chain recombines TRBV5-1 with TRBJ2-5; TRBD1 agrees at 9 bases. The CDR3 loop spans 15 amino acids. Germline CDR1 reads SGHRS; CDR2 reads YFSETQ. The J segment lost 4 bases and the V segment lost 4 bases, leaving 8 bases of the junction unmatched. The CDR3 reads CASSKDRGGIETQYF. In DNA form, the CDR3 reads TGCGCCAGCAGCAAGGACAGGGGAGGAATAGAGACCCAGTACTTC.

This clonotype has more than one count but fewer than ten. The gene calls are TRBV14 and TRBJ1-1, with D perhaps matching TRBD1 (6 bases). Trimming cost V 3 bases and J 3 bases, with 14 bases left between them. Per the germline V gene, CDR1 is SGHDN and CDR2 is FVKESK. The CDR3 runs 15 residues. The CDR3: CASSHTWRGDTEAFF. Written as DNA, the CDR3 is TGTGCCAGCAGCCACACCTGGAGGGGGGACACTGAAGCTTTCTTT.

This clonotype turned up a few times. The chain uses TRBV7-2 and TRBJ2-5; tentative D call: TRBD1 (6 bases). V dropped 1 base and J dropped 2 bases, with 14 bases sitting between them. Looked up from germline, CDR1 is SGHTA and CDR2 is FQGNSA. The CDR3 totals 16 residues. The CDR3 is CASSLVGAQGQETQYF. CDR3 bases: TGTGCCAGCAGCTTAGTCGGGGCCCAGGGGCAAGAGACCCAGTACTTC.

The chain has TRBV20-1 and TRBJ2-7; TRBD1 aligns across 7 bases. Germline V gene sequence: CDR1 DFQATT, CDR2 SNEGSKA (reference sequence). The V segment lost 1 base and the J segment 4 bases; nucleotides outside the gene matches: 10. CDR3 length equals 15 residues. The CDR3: CSARVWEMGQYEQYF. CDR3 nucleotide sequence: TGCAGTGCTAGAGTCTGGGAGATGGGACAGTACGAGCAGTACTTC.

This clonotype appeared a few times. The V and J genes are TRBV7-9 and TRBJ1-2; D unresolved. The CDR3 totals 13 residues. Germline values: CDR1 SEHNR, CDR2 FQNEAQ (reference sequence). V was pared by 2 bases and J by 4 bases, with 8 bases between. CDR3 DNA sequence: TGTGCCAGCAGCTTACGCGATGGCTATGGCTACACCTTC. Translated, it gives CASSLRDGYGYTF.